The 17 T cell receptor beta chains reported below all come from one sample, sequenced in a study of breast tumors, draining lymph nodes, adjacent tissues listed by TCRdb under 2016. The axillary draining lymph nodes of breast cancer patients were the source of the lymph node samples. Library method: multiplex PCR. The sequencer listed for this sample is Illumina HiSeq 2000. Using fastp at Q25 and MiXCR, TCRdb reprocessed the public reads and kept productive beta chains. Each CDR3 protein gets just one entry, which takes the most common genes and DNA from the rows behind it. Present in this sample are roughly 260,000 distinct CDR3 sequences, around 30% of which were seen just once. The ten largest make up over 0.95% of the sample. The specimen was axillary lymph node tissue. The receptors were gathered from a female donor with breast cancer. Some clones in this sample may be carry-over from other donors' samples.

A note on this clonotype: Possible read error: a much larger clone is one base away. The V and J genes are TRBV5-6 and TRBJ2-7; a weak D match, TRBD1 (5 bases). Germline loops: CDR1 SGHDT, CDR2 YYEEEE. Between the trimmed V and J ends, which lost 4 bases and 6 bases, there was a span of 14 bases. The CDR3 contains 13 residues. The CDR3 DNA reads as TGTGCCAGCAGCCTAGACAGATTCTGCGAGCAGTACTTC. Encoded protein: CASSLDRFCEQYF.

V is TRBV2 and J is TRBJ2-7; 10 bases map to TRBD2. The CDR3 runs 17 residues. The trim removed 5 bases at V and 0 bases at J, leaving 10 bases unmatched. In germline, CDR1 is SNHLY, CDR2 FYNNEI. CDR3 nucleotides: TGTGCCAGCAGTTTCGGGCTAGCGGGAGCCAACTCCTACGAGCAGTACTTC. Its translation is CASSFGLAGANSYEQYF.

V usage is TRBV16 and J usage is TRBJ1-1, with D unclear. Per germline, CDR1 KGHSY and CDR2 FQNENV. The CDR3 spans 13 residues. Between the trimmed V and J ends, which lost 4 bases and 10 bases, there was a span of 16 bases. In DNA, the CDR3 is TGTGCCAGCAGCCGGTCCGGCGGCCGTGGAGCTTTCTTT. Its translation: CASSRSGGRGAFF.

This clonotype was counted between two and nine times. The V call is TRBV11-1, the J call TRBJ2-7; TRBD2 is a possible D gene (6 bases). The V gene's germline CDR1 is SGHAT and CDR2 FQDESV (reference sequence). The V end lost 4 bases, the J end lost 7 bases, and 17 bases lay between the germline ends. The CDR3 covers 14 residues. The CDR3 protein is CASSSPGLPREQYF. As DNA, the CDR3 is TGTGCCAGCAGCTCACCGGGACTCCCCCGGGAGCAGTACTTC.

This clonotype turned up a few times. The V and J genes are TRBV27 and TRBJ1-2; no clear D gene. Germline CDR1 MNHEY, CDR2 SMNVEV (reference sequence). The CDR3 sequence is 13 residues long. Deletions cut 5 bases from V and 4 bases from J, with 11 bases between. This CDR3 reads CASSPRPSYGYTF. The CDR3 nucleotides are TGTGCCAGCAGTCCCCGACCCAGCTATGGCTACACCTTC.

This clonotype was found many times. CDR3 region: CASSLGSEYQETQYF. The CDR3, as DNA: TGCGCCAGCAGCTTGGGTAGCGAGTACCAAGAGACCCAGTACTTC. The chain carries TRBV5-1 and TRBJ2-5, with TRBD2 as a possible D gene (5 bases). The CDR3 totals 15 residues. V was trimmed by 0 bases and J by 0 bases, leaving 9 bases between them. The germline CDR1 and CDR2 sequences are SGHRS and YFSETQ.

The V and J genes are TRBV5-5 and TRBJ2-4; D remains unclear. Germline CDR1 and CDR2: SGHKS and YYEKEE (reference sequence). V lost 0 bases, J lost 0 bases, and 10 bases lay in between. The CDR3 runs to 16 residues. CDR3 region: CASSLAQAGAKNIQYF. The CDR3 nucleotides are TGTGCCAGCAGCTTGGCCCAAGCCGGAGCCAAAAACATTCAGTACTTC.

This clonotype was observed at least ten times. This chain uses TRBV12-3 or TRBV12-4 with TRBJ1-2; 8 bases are a match to TRBD1. The CDR3 has 12 amino acids. The V segment lost 5 bases and the J segment 10 bases; nucleotides outside the gene matches: 6. Written as DNA, the CDR3 is TGTGCCAGCAGTATTACAGGGGGGGACTACACCTTC. It specifies CASSITGGDYTF.

In its sample, this clonotype was seen many times. The genes are TRBV9 and TRBJ1-2, with D uncertain. CDR1 is SGDLS, CDR2 YYNGEE, per germline. The CDR3 loop spans 16 amino acids. The V and J ends lost 0 bases and 2 bases respectively, with 14 bases between them. The CDR3: CASSVELGGLNYGYTF. CDR3 coding DNA: TGTGCCAGCAGCGTAGAACTGGGCGGCTTGAACTATGGCTACACCTTC.

To note about this clonotype: A much larger clone differs from this one at a single base, so this may be a read error. CDR3 in amino acids: CASSQDSASREQYF. In DNA, the CDR3 is TGTGCCAGCAGCCAAGATTCAGCAAGCCGCGAGCAGTACTTC. The genes are TRBV3-1 and TRBJ2-7; D is unclear. Germline values: CDR1 LGHDT, CDR2 YNNKEL (reference sequence). The CDR3 covers 14 residues. Trimming shortened V by 0 bases and J by 6 bases, and 12 bases separated the two germline ends.

DNA of the CDR3: TGTGCCAGCAGCGGGGGGGCAGGCCGTCCTGGGGCCAACGTCCTGACTTTC. Residues: CASSGGAGRPGANVLTF. This chain uses TRBV12-3 or TRBV12-4 with TRBJ2-6; 8 nucleotides align to TRBD2. The CDR3 length is 17 residues. With V trimmed by 6 bases and J by 2 bases, 9 bases remained unmatched.

This clonotype was counted at least ten times. This sequence joins TRBV7-9 and TRBJ2-7; 8 nucleotides match TRBD1. V shed 5 bases and J 6 bases; nucleotides not matched to a gene: 3. CDR1 SEHNR and CDR2 FQNEAQ come from the germline V gene (reference sequence). The CDR3 has 12 amino acids. CDR3 loop: CASSMTGVEQYF. The CDR3 nucleotides read TGTGCCAGCAGCATGACAGGGGTCGAGCAGTACTTC.

This clonotype has ten or more counts. The rearrangement links TRBV7-8 to TRBJ1-2; TRBD1 might be the D (5 bases). The CDR3 length is 13 residues. CDR1 SGHVS and CDR2 FQNEAQ come from the germline V gene. The V gene lost 1 base and the J gene lost 4 bases, with 7 bases spanning the gap. The CDR3 sequence is CASSLDRIYGYTF. CDR3 bases: TGTGCCAGCAGCTTAGACAGGATCTATGGCTACACCTTC.

This clonotype was picked up many times. The chain recombines TRBV6-4 with TRBJ2-7; TRBD2 is a possible D gene (5 bases). Germline V gives CDR1 MRHNA, CDR2 SNTAGT. Trimming shortened V by 8 bases and J by 3 bases, and 8 bases separated the two germline ends. This CDR3 has 11 amino acids. The CDR3 coding sequence is TGTGCCAGCCGACGGGGCTACGAGCAGTACTTC. Amino acids: CASRRGYEQYF.

This clonotype was picked up a small number of times. A read error is possible here, since a much larger clone lies one base away. The CDR3 sequence: CASSLGQNAEAFF. The CDR3 DNA reads as TGTGCCAGCAGTTTAGGGCAGAACGCTGAAGCTTTCTTT. The rearrangement uses TRBV12-3 or TRBV12-4 and TRBJ1-1; D unclear. The CDR3 extends over 13 amino acids.

This clonotype was observed at least ten times. CDR3 amino acids: CASSEPPIEGNEQFF. CDR3 coding DNA: TGCGCCAGCAGTGAGCCGCCAATTGAGGGCAATGAGCAGTTCTTC. The chain has TRBV10-1 and TRBJ2-1, with D perhaps TRBD2 (5 bases). From germline, CDR1 is WNHNN and CDR2 SYGVQD (reference sequence). The CDR3 spans 15 residues. Trimming cost V 2 bases and J 6 bases, with 14 bases left between them.

This clonotype occurred many times. The J gene is TRBJ1-6, the V gene TRBV27; tentatively, D is TRBD1 (6 bases). The V gene's germline CDR1 is MNHEY and CDR2 SMNVEV (reference sequence). Trimming left V 5 bases short and J 6 bases short, with 17 bases between. There are 16 residues in the CDR3. DNA of the CDR3: TGTGCCAGCAGTCCAATTCTTGACAGGCCTAATTCACCCCTCCACTTT. Its protein product is CASSPILDRPNSPLHF.